This TCR beta chain was recovered during a study of long-term antiretroviral therapy in people with HIV. Overall study results and limits: Diversity rose after ART but stayed below transplant donor controls.

The authors ran the immunoSEQ assay, v3.0, at survey level. Repertoires were generated with immunoSEQ multiplex PCR, while TCRdb's copy carries only in-frame clones and drops some. The sample has 35,000 or so clones, 70% to 90% seen once; the top ten hold about 11%. About this clone itself: Its target is not known.

Germline assignment: CDR1 SGHRS and CDR2 YFSETQ. The V end was cut by 0 bases, the J end by 4 bases, with 10 bases between. This CDR3 has 15 residues. V and J are TRBV5-1 and TRBJ2-2, with D perhaps being TRBD1 or TRBD2 (5 bases each). Sample: unsorted PBMCs, taken 2.2 years after starting antiretroviral therapy. The origin of this receptor is a man between 18 and 35 years old with HIV. In DNA, the CDR3 is TGCGCCAGCAGCTTGGAACCAGGGACCACCGGGGAGCTGTTTTTT. This translates into CASSLEPGTTGELFF. The full variable domain, completed using reference TRBV5-1 and TRBJ2-2, is KAGVTQTPRYLIKTRGQQVTLSCSPISGHRSVSWYQQTPGQGLQFLFEYFSETQRNKGNFPGRFSGRQFSNSRSEMNVSTLELGDSALYLCASSLEPGTTGELFFGEGSRLTVL.